This TCR beta chain was documented in a study of CD8 T cells in seronegative destructive rheumatoid arthritis (dated by TCRdb to about 2020). Some background on the complete study: At the time of sampling, biological drugs were being given to most of the eight CND-RA patients. The study compared peripheral CD8+ TCRbeta repertoires from patients with CCP-negative destructive rheumatoid arthritis (CND-RA) against repertoires from newly diagnosed seropositive RA, seronegative RA and healthy controls. The seropositive RA, seronegative RA and healthy control comparison cohorts were taken from a previously published TCRbeta dataset and were not newly sequenced. Broad study findings and their caveats: The study acknowledged the small size of the CND-RA cohort as a limitation. With age adjusted for, CD8+ TCRbeta repertoires in CND-RA patients appeared less diverse and more clonal than repertoires in other RA subtypes. No public clonotype enrichment survived Benjamini-Hochberg correction across the roughly 100,000 clonotypes tested. Because diagnostic samples were lacking, the TCR repertoire differences may partly reflect years of poor disease control rather than having been present at onset. A distinct set of enriched public clonotypes appeared to be present in CND-RA patients, and the authors interpreted this finding as support for a separate disease subset. Compared with controls and other RA subtypes, CND-RA repertoires contained more CMV-reactive and fewer influenza A-reactive CD8+ TCRbeta sequences.

For CDR1 and CDR2, the germline V gene lists MGHRA and YSYEKL. V drops 4 bases and J drops 1 base, leaving 8 bases in between. The CDR3 spans 13 residues, from the cysteine through the phenylalanine. The retained sequence is limited to the CDR3, 39 bases, with the frame set at the first base. A negative result on the clinical CCP2 antibody test was shown by CND-RA patients, and progression of joint destruction was observed despite active therapy. All CND-RA patients were characterized by typical joint destruction in wrists and ankles and by failure of conventional anti-rheumatic therapy. Instead of being sampled at diagnosis, CND-RA patients were sampled after long disease histories, which in several cases spanned decades. About 50 millilitres of EDTA-anticoagulated peripheral blood were drawn from each patient. Density gradient separation with Ficoll-Paque PLUS was used to isolate peripheral blood mononuclear cells. Using AutoMACS magnetic bead positive selection, CD8+ cells were isolated from either fresh or cryopreserved PBMCs, and flow cytometry was used to check purity. Genomic DNA was extracted using Nucleospin Tissue or Tissue XS kits and then quantified on a Qubit 2.0 fluorometer.

On this clone: Its antigen remains undetermined. The record has no base qualities; no much larger clone is one base away.

Following the manufacturer's instructions, genomic DNA from CD8+ cells served as the input for TCRbeta sequencing. The immunoSEQ assay was used for TCRbeta sequencing, which was carried out at a genomics technology centre in Finland. As for how the authors treated the data: Clonotype tables produced by the immunoSEQ preprocessing pipeline were converted into VDJtools format, and non-productive clonotypes were filtered out. Samples with fewer than 10,000 reads were excluded, the remaining samples were subsampled to 10,000 reads, and most of the eight CND-RA samples met this threshold. Shannon-Wiener, Simpson and clonality indices were calculated with the VDJtools CalcDiversityStats function on data subsampled to 10,000 reads. Non-singleton TCRbeta clonotypes were hard-matched, with no mismatches allowed, against VDJdb to infer antigen specificity. CDR3 sequences differing by one amino acid (Hamming distance 1) were grouped into clusters with potentially shared antigen targets. Group enrichment of public clonotypes was tested with one-sided Fisher's exact tests after groups were resampled to six samples, with the procedure repeated ten times. Not all clones reach the TCRdb copy of this immuneACCESS table, which keeps in-frame sequences only. Checked studies attribute under half of the gap to unresolved V genes and leave the rest unexplained. That table gives V, J and clone size, and the DNA gave D and trimming. For this sample there are more than 10,000 clones; under 85% appear just once. Clones ranked in the top ten supply around 28% of the sample.

Sample: CD8+ T cells from blood. The rearrangement combines TRBV4-1 with TRBJ2-7; a weak D assignment points to TRBD2 (5 bases agree). This TCR derives from a woman aged 30 to 49 with seronegative destructive rheumatoid arthritis. This receptor has the CDR3 CASSRGDSYEQYF. In nucleotide form, the sequence is TGCGCCAGCAGCCGGGGAGATTCCTACGAGCAGTACTTC.